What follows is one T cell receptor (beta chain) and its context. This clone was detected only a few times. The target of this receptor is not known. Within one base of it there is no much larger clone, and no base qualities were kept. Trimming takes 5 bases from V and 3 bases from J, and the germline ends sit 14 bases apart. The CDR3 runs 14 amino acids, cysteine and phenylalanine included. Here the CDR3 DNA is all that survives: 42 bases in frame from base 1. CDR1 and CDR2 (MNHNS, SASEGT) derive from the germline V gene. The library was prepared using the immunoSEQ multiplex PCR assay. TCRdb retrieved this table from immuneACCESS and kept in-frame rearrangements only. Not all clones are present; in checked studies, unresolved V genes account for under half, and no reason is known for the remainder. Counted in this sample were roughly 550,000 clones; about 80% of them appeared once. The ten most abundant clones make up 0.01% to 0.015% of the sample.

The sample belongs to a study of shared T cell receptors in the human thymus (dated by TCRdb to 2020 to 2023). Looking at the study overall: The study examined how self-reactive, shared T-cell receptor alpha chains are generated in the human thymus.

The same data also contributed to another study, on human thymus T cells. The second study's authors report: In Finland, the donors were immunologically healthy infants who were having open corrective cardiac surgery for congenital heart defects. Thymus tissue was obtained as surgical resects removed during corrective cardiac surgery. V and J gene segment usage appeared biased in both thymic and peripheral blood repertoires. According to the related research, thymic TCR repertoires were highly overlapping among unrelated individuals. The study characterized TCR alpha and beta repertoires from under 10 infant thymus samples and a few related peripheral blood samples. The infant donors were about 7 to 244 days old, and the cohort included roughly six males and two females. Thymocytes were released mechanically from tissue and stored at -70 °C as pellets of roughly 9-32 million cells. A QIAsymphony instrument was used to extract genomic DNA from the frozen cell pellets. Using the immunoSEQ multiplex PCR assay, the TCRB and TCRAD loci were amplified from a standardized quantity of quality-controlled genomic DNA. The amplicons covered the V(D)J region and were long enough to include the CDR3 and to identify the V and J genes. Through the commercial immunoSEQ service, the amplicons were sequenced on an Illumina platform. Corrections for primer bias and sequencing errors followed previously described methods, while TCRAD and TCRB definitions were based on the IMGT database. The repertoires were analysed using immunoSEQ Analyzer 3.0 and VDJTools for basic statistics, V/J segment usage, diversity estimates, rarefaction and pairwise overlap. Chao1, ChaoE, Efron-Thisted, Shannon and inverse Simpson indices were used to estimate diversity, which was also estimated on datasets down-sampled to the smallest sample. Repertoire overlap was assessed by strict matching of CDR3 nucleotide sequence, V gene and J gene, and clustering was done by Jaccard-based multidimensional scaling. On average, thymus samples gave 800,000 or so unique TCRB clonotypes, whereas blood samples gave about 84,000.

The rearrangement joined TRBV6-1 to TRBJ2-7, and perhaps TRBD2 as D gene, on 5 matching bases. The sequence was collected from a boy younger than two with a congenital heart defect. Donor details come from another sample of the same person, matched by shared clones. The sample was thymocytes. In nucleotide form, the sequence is TGTGCCAGCAGTAGGTCGCGACTATACTACGAGCAGTACTTC. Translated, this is CASSRSRLYYEQYF.